This T cell receptor (beta chain) comes out of a study of cytomegalovirus exposure and HLA in healthy donors. Study-wide results and caveats: The likely explanation for a cluster of highly shared sequence variants was sequencing artifact. Later analysis identified 17,000 or so TCR beta sequences associated with HLA alleles, using a false discovery rate threshold of 0.05.

The PCR had 60 Vbeta and 13 Jbeta primers. Libraries were prepared by immunoSEQ multiplex PCR; TCRdb keeps only in-frame clonotypes and omits some of them. The sample lists some 200,000 clones, about four fifths seen once, with about 0.092% in the top ten. Though probably carrying unrecorded immune exposures, donors were nominally healthy at sampling. Comment on this clone: Its target is not known.

The sequenced sample consisted of PBMCs. This sequence was found in a boy aged 2 to 10 in good health and CMV-seronegative.

CDR3 DNA: TGTGCCAGCAGCTCCGGAAGACAGGGGGTCCCCTACGAGCAGTACTTC. It is translated as CASSSGRQGVPYEQYF. The chain recombines TRBV11-3 with TRBJ2-7, with 9 bases fitting TRBD1. The J segment lost 2 bases and the V segment lost 4 bases, leaving 9 bases of the junction unmatched. CDR1 is SGHNT, CDR2 YENEEA, per germline. The CDR3 contains 16 residues.